The T cell receptor (beta chain) described here comes from a study of blood T cell repertoires in COVID-19. Under the authors' procedure: Estimation of nucleated cell counts relied on the amplification of reference gene primers. The assay was immunoSEQ multiplex PCR, and TCRdb's table has in-frame clones only and misses some. V, J and clone size are taken as reported in that table, and D and trimming were inferred from the DNA itself. The repertoire holds fewer than 250,000 clones, with about 83% as singletons. In its sample, this clone was seen once. Trimming removed 8 bases at V and 7 bases at J, with 12 bases between. The CDR3 has 13 residues. The germline CDR1 and CDR2 sequences are MNHEY and SVGAGI.

This receptor was obtained from a human donor in a cohort sampled during active COVID-19. Sequencing input: peripheral blood. The genes are TRBV6-5 and TRBJ1-6; D remains unclear. The chain's CDR3 is CASAGSTNSPLHF. The CDR3 coding sequence is TGTGCCAGCGCGGGATCAACGAATTCACCCCTCCACTTT.